These T cell receptor beta chains were read from a single sample in a study of blood T cell repertoires in COVID-19. Method: immunoSEQ multiplex PCR; TCRdb's copy keeps in-frame clones and lacks some. This table holds roughly 100,000 clones, 81% found once. The specimen was peripheral blood. Source of these receptors: a woman between 70 and 85 years old with acute or convalescent COVID-19. The CDR3 runs from the conserved cysteine through the conserved F or W. A D gene is named only where the DNA matches it firmly. Only part of the rows carry a size: once, few, many, or a class if the clone is expanded.

clone size	J gene	D gene	V gene	CDR3 protein	CDR3 DNA
.	TRBJ2-7	.	TRBV6-6	CASTDNSYEQYF	TGTGCCAGCACAGACAACTCCTACGAGCAGTACTTC
.	TRBJ1-2	TRBD1	TRBV19	CASSVRDRGLDYGYTF	TGTGCCAGTAGTGTCCGGGACAGGGGGCTGGACTATGGCTACACCTTC
.	TRBJ2-7	TRBD2	TRBV12-5	CASGLYLLAGAYYEQYF	TGTGCTAGTGGTTTGTACCTACTAGCGGGGGCCTACTACGAGCAGTACTTC
.	TRBJ2-1	TRBD2	TRBV7-2	CASSKLAGVKNEQFF	TGTGCCAGCAGCAAACTAGCGGGAGTGAAGAATGAGCAGTTCTTC
.	TRBJ1-1	TRBD1	TRBV28	CASSILTGPEAFF	TGTGCCAGCAGTATCTTGACAGGGCCTGAAGCTTTCTTT
.	TRBJ2-5	TRBD1	TRBV15	CATSRDRGRETQYF	TGTGCCACCAGCAGAGATAGGGGGCGGGAGACCCAGTACTTC
.	TRBJ1-2	.	TRBV28	CASKGEGRTLNYGYTF	TGTGCCAGCAAGGGGGAGGGAAGGACCCTTAACTATGGCTACACCTTC
.	TRBJ1-1	TRBD1	TRBV7-2	CASSLVLDRAGEAFF	TGTGCCAGCAGCTTAGTGTTGGACAGGGCGGGTGAAGCTTTCTTT
.	TRBJ2-3	.	TRBV7-7	CASSRERSDTQYF	TGTGCCAGCAGCCGGGAGAGGTCAGATACGCAGTATTTT
once	TRBJ2-1	.	TRBV7-8	CASSLVRSWGDGEQFF	TGTGCCAGCAGCTTAGTGAGGAGTTGGGGGGATGGTGAGCAGTTCTTC
.	TRBJ2-1	TRBD2	TRBV7-2	CASSPSGSRDEQFF	TGTGCCAGCAGCCCTAGCGGGAGTAGGGATGAGCAGTTCTTC
.	TRBJ1-1	.	TRBV6-2/TRBV6-3	CASSYDPRGVMNTEAFF	TGTGCCAGCAGTTACGACCCTCGGGGAGTCATGAACACTGAAGCTTTCTTT
.	TRBJ1-3	.	TRBV28	CASSPHGSGNTIYF	TGTGCCAGCAGTCCCCACGGCTCTGGAAACACCATATATTTT
.	TRBJ2-3	TRBD2	TRBV4-3	CASSQEGGGPDTQYF	TGCGCCAGCAGCCAAGAGGGCGGGGGGCCAGATACGCAGTATTTT
once	TRBJ2-3	.	TRBV4-3	CASSQDGRYTDTQYF	TGCGCCAGCAGCCAAGATGGCAGGTATACAGATACGCAGTATTTT
.	TRBJ1-5	.	TRBV7-9	CASSLDRDQPQHF	TGTGCCAGCAGCTTAGACAGGGATCAGCCCCAGCATTTT
.	TRBJ2-7	TRBD2	TRBV6-5	CASSRLAGGPDEQYF	TGTGCCAGCAGTCGACTAGCGGGAGGGCCGGACGAGCAGTACTTC
.	TRBJ2-5	.	TRBV19	CASSIDRETQYF	TGTGCCAGTAGTATAGATCGGGAGACCCAGTACTTC
.	TRBJ1-2	TRBD1	TRBV4-3	CASSQDNGDRGFYGYTF	TGCGCCAGCAGCCAAGATAATGGGGACAGGGGTTTCTATGGCTACACCTTC
.	TRBJ1-1	TRBD1	TRBV5-8	CASSLDRGTEAFF	TGTGCCAGCAGCTTGGACAGGGGCACTGAAGCTTTCTTT
.	TRBJ2-3	.	TRBV3-1/TRBV3-2	CASSQDQGTDTQYF	TGTGCCAGCAGCCAAGATCAGGGCACCGATACGCAGTATTTT
few	TRBJ2-1	TRBD2	TRBV30	CAWSPLGLAAYNEQFF	TGTGCCTGGAGTCCACTAGGGCTAGCGGCCTACAATGAGCAGTTCTTC
.	TRBJ2-7	.	TRBV4-1	CASSQPDRLIYEQYF	TGCGCCAGCAGCCAACCGGACAGATTAATCTACGAGCAGTACTTC
.	TRBJ2-5	.	TRBV2	CASTFQETQYF	TGTGCCAGCACCTTTCAGGAGACCCAGTACTTC
.	TRBJ2-3	TRBD2	TRBV19	CASSISAGASTDTQYF	TGTGCCAGTAGTATCTCAGCGGGGGCTAGCACAGATACGCAGTATTTT
.	TRBJ1-4	.	TRBV7-6	CASSNNRVPNEKLFF	TGTGCCAGCAGCAACAACCGGGTCCCTAATGAAAAACTGTTTTTT
.	TRBJ2-7	.	TRBV28	CASRRANEQYF	TGTGCCAGCAGGAGGGCCAACGAGCAGTACTTC
few	TRBJ1-4	TRBD1	TRBV10-3	CAISARDRGNEKLFF	TGTGCCATCAGTGCCCGGGACAGGGGGAATGAAAAACTGTTTTTT
.	TRBJ2-1	TRBD2	TRBV28	CASTLAGATYNEQFF	TGTGCCAGCACACTAGCGGGAGCAACCTACAATGAGCAGTTCTTC
.	TRBJ1-5	TRBD1	TRBV28	CASSPAGTGDHQPQHF	TGTGCCAGCAGTCCCGCCGGGACAGGGGATCATCAGCCCCAGCATTTT
once	TRBJ1-1	TRBD1	TRBV4-3	CASSGQGSTEAFF	TGCGCCAGCAGCGGACAGGGAAGCACTGAAGCTTTCTTT
.	TRBJ2-2	.	TRBV2	CASSLRDSGELFF	TGTGCCAGCAGTCTCCGGGACTCCGGGGAGCTGTTTTTT
.	TRBJ1-2	TRBD1	TRBV6-2/TRBV6-3	CASSLPGQGMGYTF	TGTGCCAGCAGCCTCCCGGGACAGGGTATGGGCTACACCTTC
few	TRBJ2-7	.	TRBV29-1	CSVGLQGYEQYF	TGCAGCGTTGGCTTACAGGGCTACGAGCAGTACTTC
.	TRBJ2-7	.	TRBV7-2	CASSHRGGKEYEQYF	TGTGCCAGCAGCCACAGGGGCGGGAAGGAATACGAGCAGTACTTC
.	TRBJ2-7	TRBD1	TRBV19	CASSPPTGTYEQYF	TGTGCCAGTAGTCCCCCGACAGGGACCTACGAGCAGTACTTC
.	TRBJ1-2	TRBD1	TRBV28	CASRGGQEYGYTF	TGTGCCAGCAGGGGGGGACAGGAATATGGCTACACCTTC
.	TRBJ1-2	.	TRBV29-1	CSVDQGGGYTF	TGCAGCGTTGACCAGGGAGGTGGCTACACCTTC
.	TRBJ2-3	TRBD2	TRBV10-1	CASSELAGGIPDTQYF	TGCGCCAGCAGTGAGTTGGCGGGAGGGATCCCAGATACGCAGTATTTT
.	TRBJ2-7	.	TRBV6-5	CASRMGQHYEQYF	TGTGCCAGTCGGATGGGGCAGCACTACGAGCAGTACTTC
few	TRBJ1-5	.	TRBV10-1	CASSETVGQPQHF	TGCGCCAGCAGTGAGACAGTTGGTCAGCCCCAGCATTTT
.	TRBJ1-5	.	TRBV5-6	CASSLSNQPQHF	TGTGCCAGCAGCTTGTCTAATCAGCCCCAGCATTTT
once	TRBJ1-4	.	TRBV6-1	CASSEARKGEKLFF	TGTGCCAGCAGTGAAGCACGCAAGGGGGAAAAACTGTTTTTT
.	TRBJ2-1	TRBD1	TRBV29-1	CSVEKGGRATVEQFF	TGCAGCGTTGAAAAAGGGGGCCGGGCTACTGTTGAGCAGTTCTTC
.	TRBJ2-1	TRBD1	TRBV9	CASSVGQGVYNEQFF	TGTGCCAGCAGCGTAGGGCAGGGGGTCTACAATGAGCAGTTCTTC
.	TRBJ2-5	.	TRBV7-8	CASSLRGNGQETQYF	TGTGCCAGCAGCTTACGCGGGAACGGTCAAGAGACCCAGTACTTC
.	TRBJ1-5	.	TRBV11-2	CASSQTGDQPQHF	TGTGCCAGCAGCCAGACCGGGGATCAGCCCCAGCATTTT
few	TRBJ1-4	.	TRBV9	CASSRGTPTGTNEKLFF	TGTGCCAGCAGCAGGGGGACACCGACCGGGACTAATGAAAAACTGTTTTTT
.	TRBJ1-1	.	TRBV11-2	CASSWGRGTEAFF	TGTGCCAGCAGCTGGGGTAGGGGAACTGAAGCTTTCTTT
.	TRBJ2-5	.	TRBV28	CASSFFSPPGGEETQYF	TGTGCCAGCAGTTTCTTTTCGCCTCCCGGAGGCGAAGAGACCCAGTACTTC
.	TRBJ1-1	.	TRBV9	CASSVVERGTEAFF	TGTGCCAGCAGCGTAGTGGAGCGCGGGACTGAAGCTTTCTTT
.	TRBJ2-3	TRBD2	TRBV28	CASSLYLLAGGLGTQYF	TGTGCCAGCAGTTTATATCTGCTAGCGGGAGGGCTCGGTACGCAGTATTTT
.	TRBJ2-3	.	TRBV27	CASSILTSTDTQYF	TGTGCCAGCAGTATCCTAACTAGCACAGATACGCAGTATTTT
.	TRBJ2-3	TRBD2	TRBV4-1	CASSQPTAGDLDTQYF	TGCGCCAGCAGCCAACCGACAGCGGGGGACCTAGATACGCAGTATTTT
.	TRBJ1-5	.	TRBV7-9	CASSLEGDNQPQHF	TGTGCCAGCAGCTTAGAAGGAGATAATCAGCCCCAGCATTTT
.	TRBJ2-7	.	TRBV28	CASRQTGNYYEQYF	TGTGCCAGCAGGCAAACAGGGAACTACTACGAGCAGTACTTC
.	TRBJ1-1	.	TRBV9	CASSVEAGQNTEAFF	TGTGCCAGCAGCGTAGAGGCAGGCCAGAACACTGAAGCTTTCTTT
.	TRBJ2-2	.	TRBV5-1	CASSPTTGGVTGELFF	TGCGCCAGCAGCCCAACAACAGGGGGGGTCACCGGGGAGCTGTTTTTT
.	TRBJ2-3	.	TRBV5-4	CASSGITDTQYF	TGTGCCAGCAGCGGCATCACAGATACGCAGTATTTT